The next 22 T cell receptor beta chains were all read from a single sample in a study of cytomegalovirus exposure and HLA in healthy donors. With 60 Vbeta and 13 Jbeta primers, the PCR was carried out. Produced via immunoSEQ multiplex PCR; TCRdb's table is partial and in-frame only. The sample lists about 220,000 clones; nearly 80% were seen once. Sequenced: PBMCs. The receptor set was obtained from a male donor in good health and CMV-seronegative.

J is TRBJ1-5 and V is TRBV28, with unresolved D. The germline gives CDR1 MDHEN, CDR2 SYDVKM. The CDR3 sequence is 14 residues long. Between the trimmed V and J ends, which lost 5 bases and 8 bases, there was a span of 16 bases. Here the CDR3 DNA reads TGTGCCAGCAGTGGGCCGCGGGGAGTAAAGCCCCAGCATTTT. Protein: CASSGPRGVKPQHF.

This clone was observed a handful of times. The rearrangement links TRBV9 to TRBJ2-7, with 9 bases aligning to TRBD2. V was pared by 7 bases and J by 2 bases, with 10 bases of the junction left unmatched. CDR3 length: 15 amino acids. Germline-derived CDR1 and CDR2 are SGDLS and YYNGEE. In nucleotides, the CDR3 is TGTGCCAGCTCCCTTGGGGCTAGCGGGACCTACGAGCAGTACTTC. Translated, it gives CASSLGASGTYEQYF.

The chain recombines TRBV7-2 with TRBJ2-4; 8 positions match TRBD1. The CDR3 spans 17 residues. With 5 bases clipped from V and 0 bases from J, the junction kept 9 bases outside the gene matches. Per the germline V gene, CDR1 is SGHTA and CDR2 is FQGNSA. CDR3 nucleotide sequence: TGTGCCAGCAGCCCCCGGACAGGGATCGGAGCCAAAAACATTCAGTACTTC. It translates to CASSPRTGIGAKNIQYF.

A remark on this clone: The junction and the germline gene differ at one end; a read error may be behind it. This chain uses TRBV27 with TRBJ2-1; TRBD1 matches 8 bases. The CDR3 runs to 15 residues. Looked up from germline, CDR1 is MNHEY and CDR2 is SMNVEV (reference sequence). The CDR3 coding sequence is TGTACCAGCAGTTTATCCACAGGGGGGTACAATGAGCAGTTCTTC. It translates to CTSSLSTGGYNEQFF.

The chain has TRBV9 and TRBJ1-2; no clear D gene. This CDR3 region has 14 residues. Germline CDR1 and CDR2: SGDLS and YYNGEE. Trimming shortened V by 4 bases and J by 0 bases, and 10 bases separated the two germline ends. The DNA of the CDR3 is TGTGCCAGCAGCCCCTCGACATCTAACTATGGCTACACCTTC. It codes for CASSPSTSNYGYTF.

The chain uses TRBV11-2 and TRBJ2-5; TRBD1 aligns across 7 bases. Germline lookup yields CDR1 SGHAT and CDR2 FQNNGV. This CDR3 is 15 amino acids long. V lost 5 bases to trimming and J lost 2 bases; unmatched junction nucleotides: 8. CDR3 in DNA: TGTGCCAGCAGCGGCACCAAGGGACAGCAAGAGACCCAGTACTTC. Translated: CASSGTKGQQETQYF.

V gene TRBV2 combines with J gene TRBJ2-5, with TRBD1 identical over 7 bases. Germline values: CDR1 SNHLY, CDR2 FYNNEI. The CDR3 has 17 amino acids. V lost 5 bases to trimming and J lost 1 base; unmatched junction nucleotides: 13. This chain's CDR3 is CASSRLRDRLRQETQYF. Written as DNA, the CDR3 is TGTGCCAGCAGTAGGCTCCGGGACAGACTGCGCCAAGAGACCCAGTACTTC.

This clone appeared once. The chain uses TRBV7-9 and TRBJ2-3, with TRBD1 matching over 7 bases. The CDR3 contains 15 residues. The ends lost 5 bases at V and 2 bases at J; junction bases unmatched: 7. Germline values: CDR1 SEHNR, CDR2 FQNEAQ (reference sequence). DNA for the CDR3: TGTGCCAGCAGCCCGAGGACAGGTCCCACAGATACGCAGTATTTT. Its protein product is CASSPRTGPTDTQYF.

The chain carries TRBV28 and TRBJ1-4; possible D gene TRBD1, 6 bases. This CDR3 comprises 14 residues. Germline assignment: CDR1 MDHEN and CDR2 SYDVKM. V was clipped by 5 bases and J by 3 bases, with 10 bases between them. CDR3 nucleotide sequence: TGTGCCAGCAGTCTAGGGGGATCTAATGAAAAACTGTTTTTT. This translates into CASSLGGSNEKLFF.

The genes are TRBV27 and TRBJ2-7; D gene ambiguous. The CDR3 loop spans 13 amino acids. Trimming removed 5 bases from V and 2 bases from J, with 10 bases in between. CDR1 and CDR2 (germline): MNHEY, SMNVEV (reference sequence). CDR3 in DNA: TGTGCCAGCAGTGAAACAGTTGCCTACGAGCAGTACTTC. Translated, it gives CASSETVAYEQYF.

V gene TRBV2 combines with J gene TRBJ1-5; the D gene is possibly TRBD1 (6 bases). V gave up 5 bases and J gave up 6 bases, with 17 bases separating them. The germline V gene has CDR1 SNHLY and CDR2 FYNNEI. The CDR3 totals 15 residues. CDR3 coding DNA: TGTGCCAGCAGTTATACCAGGGGACAAGGTCAGCCCCAGCATTTT. It is translated as CASSYTRGQGQPQHF.

The chain has TRBV2 and TRBJ2-7; TRBD1 is a possible D gene (5 bases). This CDR3 has 12 amino acids. Looked up from germline, CDR1 is SNHLY and CDR2 is FYNNEI. V was clipped by 6 bases and J by 4 bases, with 10 bases between them. The CDR3 region is CASRSGWYEQYF. The CDR3 DNA follows: TGTGCCAGCAGGTCAGGGTGGTACGAGCAGTACTTC. Looking up the rest from reference TRBV2 and TRBJ2-7 gives the full variable domain: EPEVTQTPSHQVTQMGQEVILRCVPISNHLYFYWYRQILGQKVEFLVSFYNNEISEKSEIFDDQFSVERPDGSNFTLKIRSTKLEDSAMYFCASRSGWYEQYFGPGTRLTVT.

V and J are TRBV15 and TRBJ2-5; perhaps TRBD2 as D (6 bases). Looked up from germline, CDR1 is LNHNV and CDR2 is YYDKDF (reference sequence). The CDR3 spans 16 residues. The V end lost 1 base, the J end lost 0 bases, and 12 bases lay between the germline ends. Written as DNA, the CDR3 is TGTGCCACCAGCAGAGGCGGGACGGACTACCAAGAGACCCAGTACTTC. This gives the protein CATSRGGTDYQETQYF.

The CDR3 region is CASSLEGPGGKLFF. DNA of the CDR3: TGTGCCAGCAGTCTGGAGGGGCCAGGGGGGAAACTGTTTTTT. The chain joins TRBV4-2 to TRBJ1-4, with 7 positions matching TRBD1. V was pared by 6 bases and J by 11 bases, with 12 bases of the junction left unmatched. This CDR3 is built from 14 residues. The germline V gene has CDR1 LGHNA and CDR2 YNFKEQ.

This rearrangement joins TRBV28 to TRBJ1-4; 7 bases line up with TRBD1. The CDR3 contains 12 residues. The V gene end was trimmed by 6 bases and the J gene end by 7 bases; junction bases not matched to a gene: 2. The germline CDR1 and CDR2 sequences are MDHEN and SYDVKM. The CDR3: CASRAGGEKLFF. CDR3 sequence (DNA): TGTGCCAGCAGAGCAGGGGGTGAAAAACTGTTTTTT.

V gene TRBV7-3 combines with J gene TRBJ2-7; the D gene is possibly TRBD1 (5 bases). The CDR3 consists of 13 residues. V lost 3 bases and J 3 bases, leaving 9 bases between the germline ends. In germline, CDR1 is SGHTA, CDR2 FQGTGA. CDR3 bases: TGTGCCAGCAGCTTCACAGGCAGCTACGAGCAGTACTTC. Its protein product is CASSFTGSYEQYF.

The V and J genes are TRBV5-1 and TRBJ1-2; D not certain. This CDR3 region has 11 residues. Trimming left V 5 bases short and J 11 bases short, with 13 bases between. Germline values: CDR1 SGHRS, CDR2 YFSETQ. The CDR3 spells CASRSGEDYTF. CDR3 DNA sequence: TGCGCCAGCAGATCGGGTGAGGATTACACCTTC. The whole variable domain, remainder taken from reference TRBV5-1 and TRBJ1-2, is KAGVTQTPRYLIKTRGQQVTLSCSPISGHRSVSWYQQTPGQGLQFLFEYFSETQRNKGNFPGRFSGRQFSNSRSEMNVSTLELGDSALYLCASRSGEDYTFGSGTRLTVV.

The chain carries TRBV4-1 and TRBJ2-1, with 9 bases fitting TRBD1. Germline V gives CDR1 MGHRA, CDR2 YSYEKL. Trimming at V came to 0 bases and at J to 2 bases, leaving 2 bases not matched to a gene. The CDR3 is 16 residues long. DNA of the CDR3: TGCGCCAGCAGCCAAGACCGGGACAGGGCCTACAATGAGCAGTTCTTC. Protein product: CASSQDRDRAYNEQFF.

The genes are TRBV29-1 and TRBJ2-5; TRBD2 matches 11 bases. The J call is doubtful: the DNA matches TRBJ2-7 better. CDR1 is SQVTM and CDR2 is ANQGSEA in the germline V gene. The length of the CDR3 is 16 residues. CDR3 nucleotide sequence: TGCAGCGTTGGCGCCTCTAGCGGGGGGAACTCCTACGAGCAGTACTTC. As protein: CSVGASSGGNSYEQYF.

This chain links TRBV9 with TRBJ1-5; D might be TRBD1 (6 bases). CDR1 and CDR2 (germline): SGDLS, YYNGEE. The CDR3 is 18 amino acids. Deletions cut 4 bases from V and 1 base from J, with 21 bases between. CDR3 residues: CASSPPGRRGASNQPQHF. The CDR3 DNA follows: TGTGCCAGCAGCCCTCCCGGCCGACGGGGGGCGAGCAATCAGCCCCAGCATTTT.

The rearrangement uses TRBV6-1 and TRBJ2-1; a weak D match, TRBD2 (6 bases). The CDR3 is made up of 14 amino acids. The V end lost 7 bases, the J end lost 5 bases, and 15 bases lay between the germline ends. Germline assignment: CDR1 MNHNS and CDR2 SASEGT. CDR3 bases: TGTGCCAGCACGTCGGGACTCACTCACAATGAGCAGTTCTTC. Its protein product is CASTSGLTHNEQFF.

J is TRBJ2-2 and V is TRBV6-1; 10 nucleotides line up with TRBD1. Germline-derived CDR1 and CDR2 are MNHNS and SASEGT. Unmatched junction bases numbered 3, after V lost 6 bases and J lost 2 bases. The CDR3 is 15 residues long. CDR3 in amino acids: CASSGTGANTGELFF. The CDR3 bases are TGTGCCAGCAGCGGGACAGGGGCCAACACCGGGGAGCTGTTTTTT.